The TCR beta chain under discussion was sequenced for a study of blood T cell repertoires in COVID-19. The wider study: Material from acute and convalescent COVID-19 was sourced from the United States, Italy and Spain. From T cells, B-cell-depleted T cells, or PBMCs came the material, which was cDNA or gDNA.

In the study's own analysis: Reference gene primer amplification in the assay estimated nucleated cell counts. TCRdb keeps only in-frame clones here, not all; method: immunoSEQ multiplex PCR. V, J and clone size reflect that table, while D and trimming were determined from the DNA. Among approximately 63,000 clones listed, about 80% were seen once. The CDR3 contains 15 residues. CDR1 is MGHRA and CDR2 is YSYEKL in the germline V gene. The V gene end was trimmed by 0 bases and the J gene end by 4 bases; junction bases not matched to a gene: 5. The TCR was taken from a woman of 80 years or more with acute or convalescent COVID-19. The chain recombines TRBV4-1 with TRBJ1-2; TRBD1 aligns across 7 bases. The sample consisted of peripheral blood. CDR3 nucleotides: TGCGCCAGCAGCCAAGAGTTACAGGGGCGCTATGGCTACACCTTC. This translates into CASSQELQGRYGYTF.